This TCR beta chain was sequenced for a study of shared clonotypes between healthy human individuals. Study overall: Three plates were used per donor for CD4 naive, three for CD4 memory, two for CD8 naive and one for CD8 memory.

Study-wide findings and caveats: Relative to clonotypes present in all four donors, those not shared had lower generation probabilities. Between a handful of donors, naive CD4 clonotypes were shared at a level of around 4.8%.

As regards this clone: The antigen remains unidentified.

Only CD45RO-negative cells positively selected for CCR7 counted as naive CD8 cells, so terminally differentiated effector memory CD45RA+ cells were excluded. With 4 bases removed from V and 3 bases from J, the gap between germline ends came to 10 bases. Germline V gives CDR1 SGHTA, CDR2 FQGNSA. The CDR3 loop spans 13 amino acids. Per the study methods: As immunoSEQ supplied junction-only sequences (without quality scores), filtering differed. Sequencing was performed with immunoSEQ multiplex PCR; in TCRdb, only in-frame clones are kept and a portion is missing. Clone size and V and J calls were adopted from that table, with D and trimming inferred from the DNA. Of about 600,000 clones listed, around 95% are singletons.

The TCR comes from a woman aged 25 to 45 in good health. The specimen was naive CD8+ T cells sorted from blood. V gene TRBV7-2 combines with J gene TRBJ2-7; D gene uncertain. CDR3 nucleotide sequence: TGTGCCAGCAGCTGGGGTAGGAACTACGAGCAGTACTTC. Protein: CASSWGRNYEQYF. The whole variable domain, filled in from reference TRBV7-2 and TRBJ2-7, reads GAGVSQSPSNKVTEKGKDVELRCDPISGHTALYWYRQSLGQGLEFLIYFQGNSAPDKSGLPSDRFSAERTGGSVSTLTIQRTQQEDSAVYLCASSWGRNYEQYFGPGTRLTVT.